This TCR beta chain was sequenced during a study of T cells after yellow fever vaccination. Study-wide background: Fractions low in cell number were prepared with SMART-Seq v4 Ultra Low Input.

Findings of the study overall: Abundant contaminating clonotypes from the bulk population could appear in FACS-sorted repertoires. Clonotype sharing between CD4 and CD8 compartments was small.

Of note for this clonotype: Its matching antigen is unknown.

The authors made TCR cDNA by 5'RACE template switching, adding a universal primer site and UMIs. TCRdb processed the 5' RACE reads anew with MiXCR; each CDR3 protein has one entry. The profile shows about 550,000 distinct CDR3 sequences, about 19% of them singletons. Per the germline V gene, CDR1 is LNHDA and CDR2 is SQIVND (reference sequence). The CDR3 consists of 15 residues. With 9 bases clipped from V and 6 bases from J, the junction kept 5 bases outside the gene matches. The TCR comes from a man aged 25-45 years who received the YFV17D yellow fever vaccine. J is TRBJ2-1 and V is TRBV19; 16 positions agree with TRBD2. This specimen was PBMCs, taken 15 days after the yellow fever booster vaccination. CDR3 DNA: TGTGCCAGACAGGGACTAGCGGGAGGGATCAATGAGCAGTTCTTC. Protein product: CARQGLAGGINEQFF.